This TCR beta chain was recovered during a study of T cells expressing NK-cell markers. Study results and limitations: Several of the donors carried dominant NKG2C+ clonotypes that took up 1.0-7.0% of their CD8+ T cells. Uncertainty persisted over the HCMV specificity of expanded NKG2C+ T cell clones.

About this clonotype itself: Its antigen is as yet unknown.

After re-calling the 5' RACE reads, TCRdb lists one entry per CDR3 protein, DNA absent. This table holds about 260,000 distinct CDR3 sequences. Per germline, CDR1 MNHEY and CDR2 SVGAGI. This CDR3 is built from 12 residues. This chain connects TRBV6-5 to TRBJ1-4. The clonotype comes from a woman between 18 and 75 years old in good health. The specimen was blood T cells: a sorted CD56 or NKG2C T cell subset, CD4+ or CD8+ T cells, or bulk PBMC T cells (not recorded which). CDR3: CASSQLGDKLFF.